These 10 T cell receptor beta chains were all obtained from the same sample, sequenced in a study of blood T cells in healthy people across ages. Primers used in a second PCR of roughly 7 to 12 cycles were a sample-barcoded 5' primer and a J-beta primer mix. TCRdb independently ran MiXCR on the 5' RACE reads; one entry per CDR3 protein. The repertoire holds roughly 1.5 million distinct CDR3 sequences, with less than 45% as singletons. Sequencing was carried out using blood. Source of these receptors: a woman aged 18-29 years in good health.

This clonotype occurred a few times. The chain recombines TRBV29-1 with TRBJ2-3; 7 bases are a match to TRBD1. CDR1 is SQVTM, CDR2 ANQGSEA, per germline. The CDR3 has 14 amino acids. The J segment lost 1 base and the V segment lost 4 bases, leaving 5 bases of the junction unmatched. CDR3 in DNA: TGCAGCGTTGGGAGACAGGGTGGCACAGATACGCAGTATTTT. This encodes CSVGRQGGTDTQYF.

This clonotype was observed a single time. The chain joins TRBV18 to TRBJ2-1, with D possibly matching TRBD2 (7 bases). Germline CDR1 is KGHSH and CDR2 is LQKENI. The germline V and J ends were trimmed by 0 bases and 5 bases, with 11 bases remaining between them. The CDR3 is made up of 15 amino acids. The CDR3 region is CASSPPGGPHNEQFF. The DNA of the CDR3 is TGTGCCAGCTCACCACCGGGGGGGCCCCACAATGAGCAGTTCTTC.

This chain joins TRBV20-1 and TRBJ2-1; 8 positions match TRBD2. V shed 0 bases, J shed 2 bases, and the junction held 3 bases outside the gene matches. This CDR3 is 15 amino acids long. The germline CDR1 and CDR2 sequences are DFQATT and SNEGSKA (reference sequence). This chain's CDR3 is CSARDPAGAYNEQFF. CDR3 in DNA: TGCAGTGCTAGAGATCCAGCGGGGGCCTACAATGAGCAGTTCTTC.

This clonotype came up a few times. The CDR3 spells CASSLSGGSGYTF. The CDR3 region has the DNA TGTGCCAGCAGCTTATCGGGGGGAAGCGGCTACACCTTC. The chain combines TRBV7-9 with TRBJ1-2; tentative D call: TRBD1 (5 bases). V shed 2 bases and J shed 8 bases, with 12 bases lying between them. This CDR3 is built from 13 residues. CDR1 is SEHNR and CDR2 is FQNEAQ in the germline V gene (reference sequence). Full variable domain (rest looked up from reference TRBV7-9 and TRBJ1-2): DTGVSQNPRHKITKRGQNVTFRCDPISEHNRLYWYRQTLGQGPEFLTYFQNEAQLEKSRLLSDRFSAERPKGSFSTLEIQRTEQGDSAMYLCASSLSGGSGYTFGSGTRLTVV.

In its sample, this clonotype was seen a few times. The CDR3 loop is CASSPLSDNEQYF. The CDR3 DNA reads as TGCGCCAGCAGCCCCCTCTCGGACAATGAGCAGTACTTC. This chain uses TRBV5-1 with TRBJ2-5, with D tentatively TRBD1 (5 bases). Germline assignment: CDR1 SGHRS and CDR2 YFSETQ. V lost 4 bases and J 11 bases, leaving 18 bases between the germline ends. The CDR3 extends over 13 amino acids.

This clonotype came up a few times. The gene calls are TRBV6-6 and TRBJ2-2; TRBD1 matches 10 bases. Germline V lookup: CDR1 MNHNY, CDR2 SVGAGI (reference sequence). The CDR3 is made up of 15 amino acids. V shed 6 bases, J shed 6 bases, and the junction held 7 bases outside the gene matches. The CDR3 spells CASRIDRGLSGELFF. For the CDR3, the DNA is TGTGCCAGCAGGATCGACAGGGGGCTGTCCGGGGAGCTGTTTTTT.

In its sample, this clonotype was seen once. The chain employs TRBV6-2 or TRBV6-3 and TRBJ2-5; 10 bases line up with TRBD1. The end of the DNA aligns better with TRBJ2-7, so the J call may be wrong. CDR3 length: 17 amino acids. CDR1 MNHEY and CDR2 SVGEGT come from the germline V gene. CDR3 amino acids: CASSYTPRTGGSYEQYF. In DNA form, the CDR3 reads TGTGCCAGCAGTTACACCCCACGGACAGGGGGGAGCTACGAGCAGTACTTC.

The chain carries TRBV3-1 and TRBJ2-1; D ambiguous. The CDR3 has 14 residues. The germline V and J ends were trimmed by 1 base and 9 bases, with 13 bases remaining between them. Germline values: CDR1 LGHDT, CDR2 YNNKEL (reference sequence). CDR3: CASSQATFKTEQFF. Here the CDR3 DNA reads TGTGCCAGCAGCCAAGCTACTTTTAAGACTGAGCAGTTCTTC.

To note about this clonotype: Mismatch with germline at one junction end may stem from a read error. This chain joins TRBV20-1 and TRBJ1-5; D unresolved. The CDR3 has 17 residues. Germline V lookup: CDR1 DFQATT, CDR2 SNEGSKA (reference sequence). The CDR3 sequence: CSARDRKAGTINRPQHF. CDR3 bases: TGCAGTGCTAGAGATCGAAAGGCGGGAACAATTAATCGGCCCCAGCATTTT.

CDR3 region: CASLLAGGSYEQYF. The CDR3 nucleotides read TGTGCCAGCTTGCTAGCGGGTGGTAGTTACGAGCAGTACTTC. The rearrangement joins TRBV28 to TRBJ2-7; 8 bases line up with TRBD2. This CDR3 contains 14 residues. Germline V gene sequence: CDR1 MDHEN, CDR2 SYDVKM. J gave up 4 bases and V 8 bases, and 10 bases lay outside the gene matches.